This TCR beta chain was sequenced in a study of cytomegalovirus exposure and HLA in healthy donors. Study-wide findings and caveats: No immune exposure information besides CMV serostatus was available.

The CDR3 is 16 amino acids. CDR1 and CDR2 (germline): SGHAT, FQNNGV. V lost 6 bases to trimming and J lost 4 bases; unmatched junction nucleotides: 9. This clone was seen a handful of times. No antigen is known for it. PCR amplification relied on 60 Vbeta primers (plus 13 Jbeta primers). Sequenced by immunoSEQ multiplex PCR; TCRdb stores in-frame clones only, minus some. The repertoire has 100,000 to 150,000 clones, about 80% of them found once; the top ten carry almost 5%. The sample was PBMCs. This receptor was obtained from a man over 45 in good health and CMV-seropositive. The V gene is TRBV11-2, the J gene TRBJ2-2; 9 bases agree with TRBD1. The CDR3 is CASSTGTGGFTGELFF. The CDR3 DNA follows: TGTGCCAGCAGTACAGGCACAGGGGGCTTCACCGGGGAGCTGTTTTTT.